The 4 T cell receptor beta chains below all came from one sample that was sequenced in a study of vaccination and CD4 T cells after COVID-19. Treatment specified: roughly ten-day PBMC culture with coronavirus spike peptide pools or control peptides (ViraFEST assay). For these receptors, no antigen is known. Oncomine TCR Beta short-read sequencing was applied to DNA from cultured CD4+ T cells. MiXCR, applied by TCRdb to the PCR reads, yields one record per CDR3 protein. This table holds approximately 17,000 distinct CDR3 sequences, around 33% found once. Sequences were obtained from cultured CD4+ T cells from blood. These receptors came from a human donor with COVID-19.

The rearrangement links TRBV6-2 or TRBV6-3 to TRBJ1-6; the D is unclear. Germline V gives CDR1 MNHEY, CDR2 SVGEGT. The CDR3 extends over 15 amino acids. V was cut by 8 bases and J by 7 bases, with 18 bases left in between. The CDR3 nucleotides are TGTGCCAGCTCCACGCCGGTTTCAAGGAATTCACCCCTCCACTTT. Encoded protein: CASSTPVSRNSPLHF.

The chain carries TRBV28 and TRBJ1-2; D remains unclear. The germline V and J ends were trimmed by 6 bases and 6 bases, with 20 bases remaining between them. The CDR3 length is 15 residues. The germline gives CDR1 MDHEN, CDR2 SYDVKM. The CDR3 sequence is CASRLTIGGGNGYTF. CDR3 DNA sequence: TGTGCCAGCAGACTAACCATCGGAGGAGGGAATGGCTACACCTTC.

The chain has TRBV19 and TRBJ2-6; 10 bases fit TRBD1. CDR1 LNHDA and CDR2 SQIVND come from the germline V gene (reference sequence). The CDR3 has 15 residues. V was pared by 6 bases and J by 2 bases, with 1 base of the junction left unmatched. The chain's CDR3 is CASRDRGAGANVLTF. The CDR3 DNA follows: TGTGCCAGTAGGGACAGGGGGGCTGGGGCCAACGTCCTGACTTTC.

The chain carries TRBV12-3 or TRBV12-4 and TRBJ2-2; possible D gene TRBD1, 6 bases. CDR3 length equals 13 residues. With 6 bases removed from V and 3 bases from J, the gap between germline ends came to 8 bases. The CDR3 DNA sequence: TGTGCCAGCAGCAGGGGCTACACCGGGGAGCTGTTTTTT. Its translation: CASSRGYTGELFF.